These T cell receptor beta chains were read from a single sample in a study of regulatory T cells in long-lasting Graves disease. From the multiplex PCR reads, TCRdb called clonotypes with MiXCR, one entry per CDR3 protein. The sample lists some 600,000 distinct CDR3 sequences, about 16% occurring once. The same sample was also studied in work on T cells in Graves' hyperthyroidism and ophthalmopathy.

The sample in question was peripheral blood mononuclear cells (PBMCs), obtained at new diagnosis, from a patient treated with antithyroid drugs. These receptors were taken from a young man with Graves disease. Each CDR3 is given with its conserved first and last residue. D genes are given only for firm matches. Some rows have no size entry. The others give once, few or many, or a class for an expanded clone.

v_call	clone_size	j_call	d_call	cdr3_length	cdr3_nt	cdr3_aa
TRBV30	many	TRBJ2-1	TRBD2	15	TGTGCCTGGAATCCCGCTAGCGGCCTTTACAATGAGCAGTTCTTC	CAWNPASGLYNEQFF
TRBV7-9	few	TRBJ2-7	.	11	TGTGCCGGCAGCTTAAGTTACGAGCAGTACTTC	CAGSLSYEQYF
TRBV15	many	TRBJ2-2	.	14	TGTGCCACCAGCATCCGGGGGAACACCGGGGAGCTGTTTTTT	CATSIRGNTGELFF
TRBV14	few	TRBJ2-7	TRBD1	15	TGTGCCAGCAGCCTAACAGGGGGTTACACCTACGAGCAGTACTTC	CASSLTGGYTYEQYF
TRBV7-3	few	TRBJ2-3	.	15	TGTGCCAGCAGCTTAAGTCGGACAGACACAGATACGCAGTATTTT	CASSLSRTDTDTQYF
TRBV27	few	TRBJ2-5	.	16	TGTGCCAGCAGTTTATCAGCGCTGGGGGCCCAAGAGACCCAGTACTTC	CASSLSALGAQETQYF
TRBV18	many	TRBJ2-5	TRBD1	16	TGTGCCAGCTCACCTAACCGACAGGGGGCGGGAGAGACCCAGTACTTC	CASSPNRQGAGETQYF
TRBV7-3	.	TRBJ2-5	TRBD2	19	TGTGCCAGCAGCTCTGCCTCCGGGACTAGCGGGATGAGGTTGGAGACCCAGTACTTC	CASSSASGTSGMRLETQYF
TRBV5-1	many	TRBJ1-2	.	14	TGCGCCAGCAGCTTGGACAGGGATGCCTATGGCTACACCTTC	CASSLDRDAYGYTF
TRBV7-2	.	TRBJ2-7	TRBD1	15	TGTGCCAGCAGCTCTCCGGGACAGATCGCCTACGAGCAGTACTTC	CASSSPGQIAYEQYF
TRBV9	once	TRBJ2-4	.	14	TGTGCCAGCAGCGTAGAGGGGGACACAAACATTCAGTACTTC	CASSVEGDTNIQYF
TRBV20-1	.	TRBJ1-2	.	12	TGCAGTGCCCCCACAGCTAACTATGGCTACACCTTC	CSAPTANYGYTF
TRBV5-1	few	TRBJ2-3	TRBD2	16	TGCGCCAGCAGACTGAGGCTAGCGGATTCCACAGATACGCAGTATTTT	CASRLRLADSTDTQYF
TRBV3-1	few	TRBJ1-3	.	14	TGTGCCAGCAGCCGTGGGGGGCCAGGAAACACCATATATTTT	CASSRGGPGNTIYF
TRBV25-1	.	TRBJ2-2	.	14	TGTGCCAGCAGCAGGCCTCAGGAATCCGGGGAGCTGTTTTTT	CASSRPQESGELFF
TRBV7-9	few	TRBJ2-7	TRBD1	12	TGTGCCAGCAGCGGGGACAGGGTTATGCAGTACTTC	CASSGDRVMQYF
TRBV29-1	many	TRBJ2-7	TRBD2	12	TGCAGCGTTGCGCAGCGGGAGGCCGAGCAGTACTTC	CSVAQREAEQYF
TRBV5-1	few	TRBJ2-5	.	16	TGCGCCAGCAGCGCCGGCTCAGGTTTTTACCAAGAGACCCAGTACTTC	CASSAGSGFYQETQYF
TRBV11-2	many	TRBJ2-1	TRBD2	16	TGTGCCAGCAGCTCCGGACTAGCGGGAGTGGTTCATGAGCAGTTCTTC	CASSSGLAGVVHEQFF
TRBV7-3	many	TRBJ2-5	TRBD1	16	TGTGCCAGCAGCTTAAACGACAGGGGGCTGGGGGAGACCCAGTACTTC	CASSLNDRGLGETQYF
TRBV6-1	many	TRBJ2-3	TRBD2	14	TGTGCCAGCAGCCGAGGCGGGAGTGCCGGTACGCAGTATTTT	CASSRGGSAGTQYF
TRBV5-8	few	TRBJ2-2	TRBD1	15	TGTGCCAGCAGCTTGGCCAGGGGGCCCACCGGGGAGCTGTTTTTT	CASSLARGPTGELFF
TRBV28	many	TRBJ1-1	.	13	TGTGCCAGCAGTTTTCAGGGGAGGACTGAAGCTTTCTTT	CASSFQGRTEAFF
TRBV3-1	.	TRBJ2-1	TRBD2	17	TGTGCCAGCAGCCCCGCTACTAGCGGGAGTTTCTACAATGAGCAGTTCTTC	CASSPATSGSFYNEQFF
TRBV10-2	many	TRBJ1-2	TRBD1	16	TGCGCCAGCAGTGAGTCGATGGGACAGGGCAAAGATGGCTACACCTTC	CASSESMGQGKDGYTF
TRBV7-9	many	TRBJ1-2	.	13	TGTGCCAGCAGCTCCGACAGACTCTATGGCTACACCTTC	CASSSDRLYGYTF
TRBV20-1	many	TRBJ1-5	.	13	TGCAGTGCTAGCGAGGGCCCTAATCAGCCCCAGCATTTT	CSASEGPNQPQHF
TRBV29-1	many	TRBJ2-1	.	13	TGCAGCGTTGGGTACGGGTCCTACAATGAGCAGTTCTTC	CSVGYGSYNEQFF
TRBV9	.	TRBJ1-5	.	15	TGTGCCAGCAGCGCCTCCTCGGACCCTTTTCAACCCCAGCATTTT	CASSASSDPFQPQHF
TRBV7-9	many	TRBJ1-1	.	14	TGTGCCAGCAGGGATTCCAGGGGGAACACTGAAGCTTTCTTT	CASRDSRGNTEAFF
TRBV29-1	many	TRBJ2-5	TRBD2	17	TGCAGCGTTGATCCGATGTTAGCGGGAGGGGTCCGGGAGACCCAGTACTTC	CSVDPMLAGGVRETQYF